Following are 21 T cell receptor beta chains from one sample sequenced in a study of blood T cell repertoires in COVID-19. Assay used: immunoSEQ multiplex PCR; TCRdb lists only in-frame clones, some missing. The sample lists 300,000 to 450,000 clones; 80% to 90% were seen once. The sequenced sample was peripheral blood. The receptors derive from a woman in her sixties or seventies with COVID-19, enrolled during active disease.

The chain links TRBV14 to TRBJ1-5, with a weak D call TRBD1 (5 bases). Germline CDR1 and CDR2: SGHDN and FVKESK. The CDR3 covers 15 residues. The V gene lost 2 bases and the J gene lost 2 bases, with 10 bases spanning the gap. CDR3 region: CASSQFLGGNQPQHF. CDR3 nucleotide sequence: TGTGCCAGCAGCCAATTTCTAGGGGGCAATCAGCCCCAGCATTTT.

The chain is built from TRBV25-1 and TRBJ1-1, with D uncertain. The germline CDR1 and CDR2 sequences are MGHDK and SYGVNS. Trimming left V 3 bases short and J 1 base short, with 12 bases between. This CDR3 is built from 15 residues. The CDR3 protein is CASSEARVGNTEAFF. CDR3 DNA: TGTGCCAGCAGTGAGGCGAGGGTGGGGAACACTGAAGCTTTCTTT.

This clone came up once. V gene TRBV15 combines with J gene TRBJ1-5; D uncertain. Germline values: CDR1 LNHNV, CDR2 YYDKDF (reference sequence). Trimming took off 0 bases at V and 7 bases at J, with 10 bases between the two ends. This CDR3 has 14 amino acids. The CDR3 DNA reads as TGTGCCACCAGCAGAGATAGAAGCTCCCAGCCCCAGCATTTT. It codes for CATSRDRSSQPQHF.

This chain connects TRBV18 to TRBJ2-1, with D hard to call. Trimming pared 2 bases from V and 7 bases from J, leaving 12 bases between. CDR1 KGHSH and CDR2 LQKENI come from the germline V gene. The CDR3 runs to 14 residues. CDR3 amino acids: CASSPTAGGNEQFF. CDR3 DNA: TGTGCCAGCTCACCAACGGCAGGTGGGAATGAGCAGTTCTTC.

This clone appeared a single time. The chain uses TRBV2 and TRBJ2-7; D unclear. V lost 6 bases and J lost 2, with 5 bases in between. CDR3 length: 11 residues. Per the germline V gene, CDR1 is SNHLY and CDR2 is FYNNEI. CDR3 in amino acids: CASRPTYEQYF. CDR3 in DNA: TGTGCCAGCAGGCCTACCTACGAGCAGTACTTC.

The chain recombines TRBV7-2 with TRBJ1-5; possibly TRBD1 for D (5 bases). This CDR3 has 18 residues. Germline V lookup: CDR1 SGHTA, CDR2 FQGNSA. Trimming left V 5 bases short and J 2 bases short, with 22 bases between. The CDR3 region has the DNA TGTGCCAGCAGCAAAGACCGGATCAGGGATATTGGCAATCAGCCCCAGCATTTT. It specifies CASSKDRIRDIGNQPQHF.

Details on this clone: This sample also contains other DNA sequences that code for the same CDR3. The V gene is TRBV19, the J gene TRBJ1-5; D might be TRBD1 (5 bases). Trimming took off 2 bases at V and 3 bases at J, with 8 bases between the two ends. This CDR3 has 14 amino acids. Germline-derived CDR1 and CDR2 are LNHDA and SQIVND (reference sequence). CDR3 residues: CASSIQGSNQPQHF. DNA for the CDR3: TGTGCCAGTAGTATACAGGGATCCAATCAGCCCCAGCATTTT.

V gene TRBV11-1 combines with J gene TRBJ2-7; 10 bases fit TRBD2. The V gene's germline CDR1 is SGHAT and CDR2 FQDESV (reference sequence). The CDR3 covers 15 residues. The V gene end was trimmed by 4 bases and the J gene end by 4 bases; junction bases not matched to a gene: 7. The CDR3 DNA sequence: TGTGCCAGCAGCTCCCAGCGGGGGGGCGTTTACGAGCAGTACTTC. It yields the protein CASSSQRGGVYEQYF.

V is TRBV19 and J is TRBJ1-2; a possible D gene is TRBD1 (5 bases). Trimming cost V 10 bases and J 1 base, with 16 bases left between them. Germline V gene sequence: CDR1 LNHDA, CDR2 SQIVND (reference sequence). The CDR3 sequence is 14 residues long. In DNA form, the CDR3 reads TGTGCCACCAGGGTGGGTGGATTTAACTATGGCTACACCTTC. As protein: CATRVGGFNYGYTF.

The rearrangement links TRBV19 to TRBJ1-2, with D possibly being TRBD1 (5 bases). The CDR3 is 16 residues long. Germline CDR1 is LNHDA and CDR2 is SQIVND (reference sequence). V dropped 7 bases and J dropped 4 bases, with 22 bases sitting between them. Here the CDR3 reads CASTSQLGLTTYGYTF. CDR3 bases: TGTGCCAGTACCTCCCAGCTGGGACTCACCACCTATGGCTACACCTTC.

The rearrangement joins TRBV5-1 to TRBJ2-7, with 8 bases aligning to TRBD1. The germline CDR1 and CDR2 sequences are SGHRS and YFSETQ. V shed 4 bases, J shed 1 base, and the junction held 10 bases outside the gene matches. The CDR3 length is 16 residues. The CDR3 spells CASSPPGTGSSYEQYF. The CDR3, as DNA: TGCGCCAGCAGCCCACCCGGGACAGGATCTTCCTACGAGCAGTACTTC.

This chain's CDR3 is CASSMGLLRGETQYF. CDR3 in DNA: TGTGCCAGTAGTATGGGACTTTTAAGGGGCGAGACCCAGTACTTC. The chain carries TRBV19 and TRBJ2-5; tentative D call: TRBD2 (6 bases). V shed 3 bases and J shed 5 bases, with 16 bases lying between them. Per the germline V gene, CDR1 is LNHDA and CDR2 is SQIVND (reference sequence). The CDR3 covers 15 residues.

The chain couples TRBV2 to TRBJ2-1, with 8 bases identical to TRBD2. The CDR3 extends over 12 amino acids. Germline assignment: CDR1 SNHLY and CDR2 FYNNEI. DNA for the CDR3: TGTGCTCGGGGGGGGACCTACAATGAGCAGTTCTTC. Its protein is CARGGTYNEQFF.

The J gene is TRBJ2-7, the V gene TRBV4-2; D possibly corresponds to TRBD2 (6 bases). The CDR3 runs 15 residues. Germline V gene sequence: CDR1 LGHNA, CDR2 YNFKEQ. Deletions cut 1 base from V and 3 bases from J, with 13 bases between. CDR3 DNA sequence: TGTGCCAGCAGCCAAGGGGTGGACTACAGCTACGAGCAGTACTTC. Translated, it gives CASSQGVDYSYEQYF.

CDR3 coding DNA: TGCGCCAGCAGCTTCGGGACAGGGTCGACCGGGGAGCTGTTTTTT. It codes for CASSFGTGSTGELFF. The V call is TRBV5-1, the J call TRBJ2-2; 9 positions match TRBD1. Looked up from germline, CDR1 is SGHRS and CDR2 is YFSETQ. The junction had 4 bases not matched to a gene; V was cut back by 2 bases and J by 5 bases. This CDR3 has 15 amino acids.

The chain is built from TRBV6-5 and TRBJ1-5; 7 bases are shared with TRBD1. V trimming: 6 bases; J trimming: 6 bases; junction bases outside the gene matches: 5. CDR3 length: 13 amino acids. Per the germline V gene, CDR1 is MNHEY and CDR2 is SVGAGI. CDR3 amino acids: CASSPQGTQPQHF. Here the CDR3 DNA reads TGTGCCAGCAGCCCACAGGGGACTCAGCCCCAGCATTTT.

The CDR3 DNA sequence: TGTGCCAGAAGAAAAGTGGGACAGCCGATGGTCGAAGCTTTCTTT. Its protein product is CARRKVGQPMVEAFF. The rearrangement uses TRBV5-3 and TRBJ1-1; 7 nucleotides align to TRBD1. TRBV5-3 qualifies as an ORF whose function is uncertain. CDR3 length: 15 residues. J lost 8 bases, V lost 5 bases, and 15 bases had no gene match.

This chain connects TRBV5-1 to TRBJ1-1; 8 bases match TRBD1. J lost 1 base, V lost 1 base, and 6 bases had no gene match. The CDR3 runs to 16 residues. In germline, CDR1 is SGHRS, CDR2 YFSETQ. The CDR3 DNA reads as TGCGCCAGCAGCTTGACCGTGACAGGGGCGAACACTGAAGCTTTCTTT. Translation gives CASSLTVTGANTEAFF. The full variable domain, rest sourced from reference TRBV5-1 and TRBJ1-1, is KAGVTQTPRYLIKTRGQQVTLSCSPISGHRSVSWYQQTPGQGLQFLFEYFSETQRNKGNFPGRFSGRQFSNSRSEMNVSTLELGDSALYLCASSLTVTGANTEAFFGQGTRLTVV.

Remarks on this clone: One end of the junction does not line up with germline, which may come from a read error. The chain combines TRBV5-1 with TRBJ2-3; D uncertain. The germline V gene encodes CDR1 SGHRS and CDR2 YFSETQ. This CDR3 is built from 13 residues. CDR3 sequence (DNA): TGCGCCAGCGGCTTAATCGTCACAGATACGCAGTATTTT. Translating gives CASGLIVTDTQYF.

The chain joins TRBV11-1 to TRBJ1-1, with D uncertain. V lost 5 bases, J lost 3 bases, and 7 bases lay in between. This CDR3 has 12 amino acids. Germline CDR1 SGHAT, CDR2 FQDESV (reference sequence). CDR3: CASSRRDTEAFF. The CDR3 nucleotides are TGTGCCAGCAGCCGCCGCGACACTGAAGCTTTCTTT.

The chain joins TRBV7-9 to TRBJ1-4; no clear D gene. Germline V gene data show CDR1 as SEHNR and CDR2 as FQNEAQ (reference sequence). With 3 bases removed from V and 6 bases from J, the gap between germline ends came to 8 bases. The CDR3 runs 13 residues. CDR3 sequence: CASSFSGDEKLFF. The CDR3 DNA reads as TGTGCCAGCAGCTTTAGCGGAGATGAAAAACTGTTTTTT.